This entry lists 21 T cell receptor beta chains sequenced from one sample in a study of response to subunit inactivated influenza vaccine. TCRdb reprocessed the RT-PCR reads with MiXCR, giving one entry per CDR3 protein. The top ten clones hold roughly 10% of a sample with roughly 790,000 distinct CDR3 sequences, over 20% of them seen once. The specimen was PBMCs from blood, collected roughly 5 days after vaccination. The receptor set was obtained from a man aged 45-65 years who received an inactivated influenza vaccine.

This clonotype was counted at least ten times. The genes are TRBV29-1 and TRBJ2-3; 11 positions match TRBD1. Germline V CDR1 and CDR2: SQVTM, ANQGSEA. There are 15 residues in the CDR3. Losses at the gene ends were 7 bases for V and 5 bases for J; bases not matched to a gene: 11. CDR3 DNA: TGCAGCGGACTCCCGGACAGGGGGCCGGAAGATACGCAGTATTTT. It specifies CSGLPDRGPEDTQYF.

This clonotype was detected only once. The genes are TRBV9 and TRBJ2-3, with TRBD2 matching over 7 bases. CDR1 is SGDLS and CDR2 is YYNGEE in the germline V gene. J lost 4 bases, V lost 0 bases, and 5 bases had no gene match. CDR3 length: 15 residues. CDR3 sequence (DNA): TGTGCCAGCAGCGTAGGAACTAGCGTGGCAGATACGCAGTATTTT. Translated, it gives CASSVGTSVADTQYF.

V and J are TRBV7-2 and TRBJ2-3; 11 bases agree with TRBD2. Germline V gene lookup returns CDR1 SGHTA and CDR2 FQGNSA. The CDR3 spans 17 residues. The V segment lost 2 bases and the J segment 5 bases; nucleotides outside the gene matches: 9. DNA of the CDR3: TGTGCCAGCAGCTTACGGCCAACTAGCGGGAGTAGAGATACGCAGTATTTT. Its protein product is CASSLRPTSGSRDTQYF.

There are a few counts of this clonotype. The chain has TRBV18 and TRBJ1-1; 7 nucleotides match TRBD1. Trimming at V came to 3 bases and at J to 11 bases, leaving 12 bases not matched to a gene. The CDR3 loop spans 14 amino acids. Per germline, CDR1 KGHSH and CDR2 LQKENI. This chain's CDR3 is CASSPGTAGAGAFF. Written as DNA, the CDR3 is TGTGCCAGCTCACCCGGGACAGCCGGCGCGGGGGCTTTCTTT. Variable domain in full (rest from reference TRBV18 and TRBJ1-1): NAGVMQNPRHLVRRRGQEARLRCSPMKGHSHVYWYRQLPEEGLKFMVYLQKENIIDESGMPKERFSAEFPKEGPSILRIQQVVRGDSAAYFCASSPGTAGAGAFFGQGTRLTVV.

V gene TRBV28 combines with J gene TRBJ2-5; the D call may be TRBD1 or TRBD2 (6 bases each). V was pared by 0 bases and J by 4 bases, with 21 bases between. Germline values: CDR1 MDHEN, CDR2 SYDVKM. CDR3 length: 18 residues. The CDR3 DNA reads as TGTGCCAGCAGTTTATGGGGGGCCCGACCAAAGGGAGGAGAGACCCAGTACTTC. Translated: CASSLWGARPKGGETQYF.

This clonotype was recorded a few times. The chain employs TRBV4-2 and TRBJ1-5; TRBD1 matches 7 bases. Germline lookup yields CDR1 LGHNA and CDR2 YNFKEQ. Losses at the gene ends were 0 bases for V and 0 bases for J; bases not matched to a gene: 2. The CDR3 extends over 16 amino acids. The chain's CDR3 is CASSQDGQVSNQPQHF. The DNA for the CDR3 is TGTGCCAGCAGCCAAGATGGACAGGTTAGCAATCAGCCCCAGCATTTT.

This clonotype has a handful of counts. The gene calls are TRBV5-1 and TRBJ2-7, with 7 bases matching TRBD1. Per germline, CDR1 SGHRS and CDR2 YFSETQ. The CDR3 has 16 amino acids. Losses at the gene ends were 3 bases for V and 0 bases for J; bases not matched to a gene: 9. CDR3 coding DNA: TGCGCCAGCAGCTCCCTTCCCCGGGACAGCTCCTACGAGCAGTACTTC. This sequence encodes CASSSLPRDSSYEQYF.

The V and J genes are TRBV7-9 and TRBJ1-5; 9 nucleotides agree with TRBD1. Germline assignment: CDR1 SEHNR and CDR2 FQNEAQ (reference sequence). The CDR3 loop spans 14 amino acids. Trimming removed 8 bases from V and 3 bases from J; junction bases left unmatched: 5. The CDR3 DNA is TGTGCCAGCGGGACAGGGCGATTCAATCAGCCCCAGCATTTT. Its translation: CASGTGRFNQPQHF.

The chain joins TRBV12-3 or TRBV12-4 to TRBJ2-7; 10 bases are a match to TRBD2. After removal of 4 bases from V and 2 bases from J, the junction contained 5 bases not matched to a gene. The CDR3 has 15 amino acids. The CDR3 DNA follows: TGTGCCAGCAGTTCGCTAACTAGCGGGACCTACGAGCAGTACTTC. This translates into CASSSLTSGTYEQYF.

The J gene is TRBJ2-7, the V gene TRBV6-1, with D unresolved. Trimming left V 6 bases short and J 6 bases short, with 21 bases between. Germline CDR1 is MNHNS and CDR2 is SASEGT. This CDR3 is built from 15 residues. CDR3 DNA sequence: TGTGCCAGCAGACTACCAACAGTAGGCTTTGTCGAGCAGTACTTC. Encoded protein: CASRLPTVGFVEQYF.

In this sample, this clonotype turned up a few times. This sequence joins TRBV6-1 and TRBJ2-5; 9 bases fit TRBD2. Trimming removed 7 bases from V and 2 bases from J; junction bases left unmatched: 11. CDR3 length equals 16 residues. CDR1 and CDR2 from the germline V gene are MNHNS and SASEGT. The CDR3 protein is CASTLTLAGDQETQYF. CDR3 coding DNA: TGTGCCAGCACCCTAACCTTAGCGGGAGATCAAGAGACCCAGTACTTC.

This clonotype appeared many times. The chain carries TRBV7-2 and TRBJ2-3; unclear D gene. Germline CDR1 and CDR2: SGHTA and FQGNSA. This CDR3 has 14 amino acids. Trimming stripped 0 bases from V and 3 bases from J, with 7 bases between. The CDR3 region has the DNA TGTGCCAGCAGCTTAGCAGGTCTTACAGATACGCAGTATTTT. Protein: CASSLAGLTDTQYF.

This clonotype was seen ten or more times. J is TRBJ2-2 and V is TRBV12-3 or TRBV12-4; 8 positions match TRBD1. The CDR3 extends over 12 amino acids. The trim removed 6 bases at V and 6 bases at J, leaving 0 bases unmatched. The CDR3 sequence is CASRTGAGELFF. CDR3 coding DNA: TGTGCCAGCAGGACAGGGGCCGGGGAGCTGTTTTTT.

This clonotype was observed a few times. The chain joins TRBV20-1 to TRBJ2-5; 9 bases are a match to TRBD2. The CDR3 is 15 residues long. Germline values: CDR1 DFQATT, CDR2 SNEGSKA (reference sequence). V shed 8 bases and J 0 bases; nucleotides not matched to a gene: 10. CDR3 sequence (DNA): TGCAGTCTCTATCCCACTAGCGGGTACCAAGAGACCCAGTACTTC. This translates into CSLYPTSGYQETQYF.

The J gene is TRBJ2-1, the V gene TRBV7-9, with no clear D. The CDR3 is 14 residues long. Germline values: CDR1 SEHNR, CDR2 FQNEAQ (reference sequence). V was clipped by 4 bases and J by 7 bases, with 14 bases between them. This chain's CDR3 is CASSSRMASNEQFF. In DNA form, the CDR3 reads TGTGCCAGCAGCTCCCGGATGGCCTCTAATGAGCAGTTCTTC.

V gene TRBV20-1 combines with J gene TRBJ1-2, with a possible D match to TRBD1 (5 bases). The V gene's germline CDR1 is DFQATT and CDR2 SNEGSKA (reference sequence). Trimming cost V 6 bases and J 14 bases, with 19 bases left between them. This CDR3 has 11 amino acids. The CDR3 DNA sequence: TGCAGTGCCAGGAGGTCAGGGTTCAAAACCTTC. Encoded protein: CSARRSGFKTF.

For the CDR3, the DNA is TGTGCCAGCAGGTTGGAAGGAGCCGGAATAATGAACACCGGGGAGCTGTTTTTT. This codes for CASRLEGAGIMNTGELFF. This sequence joins TRBV11-2 and TRBJ2-2; no reliable D call. The germline CDR1 and CDR2 sequences are SGHAT and FQNNGV. The germline V and J ends were trimmed by 6 bases and 1 base, with 21 bases remaining between them. The CDR3 spans 18 residues.

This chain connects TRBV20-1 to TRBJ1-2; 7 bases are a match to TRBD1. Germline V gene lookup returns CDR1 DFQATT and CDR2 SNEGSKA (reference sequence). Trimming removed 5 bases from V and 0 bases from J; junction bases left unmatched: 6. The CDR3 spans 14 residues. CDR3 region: CSAWDSLANYGYTF. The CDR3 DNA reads TGCAGTGCTTGGGACAGCCTAGCTAACTATGGCTACACCTTC.

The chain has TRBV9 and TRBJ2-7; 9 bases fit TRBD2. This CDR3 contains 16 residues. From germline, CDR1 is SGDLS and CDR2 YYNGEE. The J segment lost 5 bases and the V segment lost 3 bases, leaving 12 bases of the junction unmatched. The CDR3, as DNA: TGTGCCAGCAGCGGACCGGGGAAGCGGGGGGTCCACGAGCAGTACTTC. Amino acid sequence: CASSGPGKRGVHEQYF.

The CDR3 protein is CASSQDLSVRGPRSYNEQFF. The CDR3 nucleotides are TGCGCCAGCAGCCAAGATCTTAGTGTGAGGGGGCCACGGTCCTACAATGAGCAGTTCTTC. The chain combines TRBV4-3 with TRBJ2-1; TRBD1 agrees at 7 bases. Germline CDR1 is LGHNA and CDR2 is YSLEER. This CDR3 has 20 residues. V dropped 0 bases and J dropped 1; count of bases not matched to a gene: 15.

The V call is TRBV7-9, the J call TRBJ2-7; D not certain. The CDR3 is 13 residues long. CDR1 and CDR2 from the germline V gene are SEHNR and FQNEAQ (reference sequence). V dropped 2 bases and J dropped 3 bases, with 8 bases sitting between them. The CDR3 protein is CASSLLSDYEQYF. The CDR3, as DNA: TGTGCCAGCAGCTTATTGTCAGACTACGAGCAGTACTTC.